The clone carrying this TCR beta chain was observed a few times. Trimming removed 2 bases at V and 0 bases at J, with 8 bases between. The germline gives CDR1 SGHTA, CDR2 FQGNSA. This CDR3 region has 15 residues. This specimen comes from a study of T-cell reconstitution after alpha-beta-depleted transplantation in children. During its preparation, the TCRbeta library received unique molecular identifiers. TCRdb fed the PCR reads into MiXCR, producing one record per CDR3 protein. The table records about 370,000 distinct CDR3 sequences, roughly 20% of them present only once. This TCR derives from a human donor who donated a stem cell graft to a child with acute myeloid leukemia. This specimen was PBMCs from the stem cell graft donor, taken from the stem cell graft. This chain uses TRBV7-2 with TRBJ1-5; D call uncertain. For the CDR3, the DNA is TGTGCCAGCAGCTTATCGGGCCTTAGCAATCAGCCCCAGCATTTT. It encodes CASSLSGLSNQPQHF.